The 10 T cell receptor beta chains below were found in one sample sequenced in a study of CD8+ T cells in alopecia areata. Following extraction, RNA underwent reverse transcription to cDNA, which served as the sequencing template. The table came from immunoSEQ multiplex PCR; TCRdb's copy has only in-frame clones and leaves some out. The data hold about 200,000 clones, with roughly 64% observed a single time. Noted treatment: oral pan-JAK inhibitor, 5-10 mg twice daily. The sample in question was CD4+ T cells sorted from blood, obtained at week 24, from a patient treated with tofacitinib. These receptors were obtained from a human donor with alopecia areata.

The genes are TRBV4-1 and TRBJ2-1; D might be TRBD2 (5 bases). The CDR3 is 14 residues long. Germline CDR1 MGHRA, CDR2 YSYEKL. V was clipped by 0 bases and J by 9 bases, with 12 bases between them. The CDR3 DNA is TGCGCCAGCAGCCAAGATCTTAATGCGGGTGAGCAGTTCTTC. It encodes CASSQDLNAGEQFF.

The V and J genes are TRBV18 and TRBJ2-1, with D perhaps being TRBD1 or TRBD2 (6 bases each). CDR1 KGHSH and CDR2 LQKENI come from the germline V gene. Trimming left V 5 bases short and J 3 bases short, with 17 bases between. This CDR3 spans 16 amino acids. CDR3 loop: CASSKGGTERYNEQFF. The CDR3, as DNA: TGTGCCAGCTCAAAAGGGGGGACCGAACGCTACAATGAGCAGTTCTTC. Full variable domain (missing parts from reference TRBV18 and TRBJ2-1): NAGVMQNPRHLVRRRGQEARLRCSPMKGHSHVYWYRQLPEEGLKFMVYLQKENIIDESGMPKERFSAEFPKEGPSILRIQQVVRGDSAAYFCASSKGGTERYNEQFFGPGTRLTVL.

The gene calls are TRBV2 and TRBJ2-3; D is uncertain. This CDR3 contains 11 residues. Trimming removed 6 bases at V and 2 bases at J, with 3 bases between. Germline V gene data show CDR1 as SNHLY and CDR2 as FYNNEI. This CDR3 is CASRITDTQYF. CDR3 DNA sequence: TGTGCCAGCAGGATCACAGATACGCAGTATTTT.

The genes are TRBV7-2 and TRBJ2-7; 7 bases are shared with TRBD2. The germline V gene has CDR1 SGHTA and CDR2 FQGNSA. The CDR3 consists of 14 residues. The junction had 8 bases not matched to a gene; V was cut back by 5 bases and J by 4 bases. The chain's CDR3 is CASSEAGKIYEQYF. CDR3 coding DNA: TGTGCCAGCAGCGAAGCGGGAAAGATTTACGAGCAGTACTTC.

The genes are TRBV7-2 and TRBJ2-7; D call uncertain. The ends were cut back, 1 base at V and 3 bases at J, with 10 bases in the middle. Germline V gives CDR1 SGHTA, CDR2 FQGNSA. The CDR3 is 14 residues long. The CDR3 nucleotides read TGTGCCAGCAGCTTAGTTGCTAGAGACTACGAGCAGTACTTC. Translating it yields CASSLVARDYEQYF.

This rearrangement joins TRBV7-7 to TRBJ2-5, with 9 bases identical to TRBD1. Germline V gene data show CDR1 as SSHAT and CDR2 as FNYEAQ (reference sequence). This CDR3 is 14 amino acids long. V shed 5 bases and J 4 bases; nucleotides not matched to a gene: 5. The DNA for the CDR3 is TGTGCCAGCAGCCCGACAGGGGGGGGAGAGACCCAGTACTTC. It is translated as CASSPTGGGETQYF.

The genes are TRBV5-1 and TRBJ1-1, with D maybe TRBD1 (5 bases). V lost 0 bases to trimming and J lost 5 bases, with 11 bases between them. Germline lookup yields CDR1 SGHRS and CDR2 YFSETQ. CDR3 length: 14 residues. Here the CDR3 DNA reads TGCGCCAGCAGCTTGGGAGGGGAAAGAACTGAAGCTTTCTTT. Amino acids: CASSLGGERTEAFF.

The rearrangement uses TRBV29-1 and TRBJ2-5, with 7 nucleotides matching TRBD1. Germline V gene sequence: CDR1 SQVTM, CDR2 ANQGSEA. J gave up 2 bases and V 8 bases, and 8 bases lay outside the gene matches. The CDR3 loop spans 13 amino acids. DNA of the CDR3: TGCAGCTCCTCAGGCAGGGGGCAAGAGACCCAGTACTTC. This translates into CSSSGRGQETQYF. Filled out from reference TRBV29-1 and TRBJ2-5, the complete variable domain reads SAVISQKPSRDICQRGTSLTIQCQVDSQVTMMFWYRQQPGQSLTLIATANQGSEATYESGFVIDKFPISRPNLTFSTLTVSNMSPEDSSIYLCSSSGRGQETQYFGPGTRLLVL.

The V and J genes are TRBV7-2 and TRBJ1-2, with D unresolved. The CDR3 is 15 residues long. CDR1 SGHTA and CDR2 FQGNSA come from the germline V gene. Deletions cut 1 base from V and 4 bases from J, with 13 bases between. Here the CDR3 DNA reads TGTGCCAGCAGCTTAGAAACCGGAATGACCTATGGCTACACCTTC. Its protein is CASSLETGMTYGYTF.

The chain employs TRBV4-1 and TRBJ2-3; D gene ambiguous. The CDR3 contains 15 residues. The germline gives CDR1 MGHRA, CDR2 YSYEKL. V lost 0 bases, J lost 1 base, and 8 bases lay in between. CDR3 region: CASSQEYSRTDTQYF. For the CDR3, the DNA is TGCGCCAGCAGCCAAGAGTACAGCCGCACAGATACGCAGTATTTT.